The rows below give T cell receptor beta chains drawn from one sample of a study of T cells expressing NK-cell markers. TCRdb re-called the 5' RACE reads and gives one entry per CDR3 protein, without DNA. With more than 20,000 distinct CDR3 sequences in the sample, the ten largest clones hold around 50%. The sequenced sample consisted of blood T cells: a sorted CD56 or NKG2C T cell subset, CD4+ or CD8+ T cells, or bulk PBMC T cells (not recorded which). These receptors all stem from a man between 18 and 69 years old in good health. Both conserved end residues are part of each CDR3.

cdr3_aa: CAISDPSSYVRYF
v_call: TRBV10-3
j_call: TRBJ2-7

cdr3_aa: CASSIHPSRGSYEQYF
v_call: TRBV19
j_call: TRBJ2-7

cdr3_aa: CASNQGGHSYEQYF
v_call: TRBV3-2
j_call: TRBJ2-7

cdr3_aa: CASRSVSGANVLTF
v_call: TRBV6-2/TRBV6-3
j_call: TRBJ2-6

cdr3_aa: CASSAQSWGLTGGANNEQFF
v_call: TRBV4-2
j_call: TRBJ2-1

cdr3_aa: CASSLVGADTQYF
v_call: TRBV7-6
j_call: TRBJ2-3

cdr3_aa: CASSPLYNEQFF
v_call: TRBV7-2
j_call: TRBJ2-1

cdr3_aa: CASSGGGLFETQYF
v_call: TRBV7-2
j_call: TRBJ2-5

cdr3_aa: CASSLQGARSQETQYF
v_call: TRBV5-1
j_call: TRBJ2-5

cdr3_aa: CASSKDGTSGPSGSYEQYF
v_call: TRBV11-1
j_call: TRBJ2-7

cdr3_aa: CASSLSTGGSYEQYF
v_call: TRBV5-1
j_call: TRBJ2-7

cdr3_aa: CASGAQDTGELFF
v_call: TRBV12-5
j_call: TRBJ2-2

cdr3_aa: CASSQEVLQGNYGYTF
v_call: TRBV4-3
j_call: TRBJ1-2

cdr3_aa: CASSIGTWGYEQYF
v_call: TRBV12-3/TRBV12-4
j_call: TRBJ2-7

cdr3_aa: CASSQEGTGGYEQYF
v_call: TRBV4-2
j_call: TRBJ2-7

cdr3_aa: CAGAGGGSNEQFF
v_call: TRBV2
j_call: TRBJ2-1

cdr3_aa: CASSRTGEGSYEQYF
v_call: TRBV6-2/TRBV6-3
j_call: TRBJ2-7

cdr3_aa: CASSLVRGGNEQFF
v_call: TRBV7-8
j_call: TRBJ2-1

cdr3_aa: CATSETGRSGNVLTF
v_call: TRBV24-1
j_call: TRBJ2-6

cdr3_aa: CASSFRASGVPDTQYF
v_call: TRBV11-2
j_call: TRBJ2-3

cdr3_aa: CATGKGFTEAFF
v_call: TRBV6-2/TRBV6-3
j_call: TRBJ1-1

cdr3_aa: CASSVTSGSDGEQFF
v_call: TRBV9
j_call: TRBJ2-1

cdr3_aa: CASRDRGSPLHF
v_call: TRBV2
j_call: TRBJ1-6

cdr3_aa: CASSVAGGTGELFF
v_call: TRBV9
j_call: TRBJ2-2

cdr3_aa: CASSEGPGLAPNEQFF
v_call: TRBV25-1
j_call: TRBJ2-1

cdr3_aa: CSVRVQGAFPKAFF
v_call: TRBV29-1
j_call: TRBJ1-1

cdr3_aa: CASRSRQAPSYYGYTF
v_call: TRBV6-2/TRBV6-3
j_call: TRBJ1-2

cdr3_aa: CASSQDHGGKRETQYF
v_call: TRBV4-3
j_call: TRBJ2-5

cdr3_aa: CASSFLQGARDTGELFF
v_call: TRBV5-6
j_call: TRBJ2-2

cdr3_aa: CASSYARTGFNNEQFF
v_call: TRBV6-5
j_call: TRBJ2-1

cdr3_aa: CSARMTVLDTEAFF
v_call: TRBV20-1
j_call: TRBJ1-1

cdr3_aa: CAWTGGNTEAFF
v_call: TRBV30
j_call: TRBJ1-1

cdr3_aa: CASSPGGRSGYTF
v_call: TRBV9
j_call: TRBJ1-2

cdr3_aa: CASSPYGTSGGRHQETQYF
v_call: TRBV11-1
j_call: TRBJ2-5

cdr3_aa: CASSWPGLADQETQYF
v_call: TRBV7-9
j_call: TRBJ2-5

cdr3_aa: CASSLTQSTYEQYF
v_call: TRBV27
j_call: TRBJ2-7

cdr3_aa: CASSGDRGRYEQFF
v_call: TRBV5-6
j_call: TRBJ2-1

cdr3_aa: CASSVVGAQRGSPLHF
v_call: TRBV9
j_call: TRBJ1-6

cdr3_aa: CASSQARRQGDSPLHF
v_call: TRBV4-3
j_call: TRBJ1-6

cdr3_aa: CASSLAGGLAGREQFF
v_call: TRBV7-2
j_call: TRBJ2-1

cdr3_aa: CSARRTAEKLFF
v_call: TRBV20-1
j_call: TRBJ1-4

cdr3_aa: CASSSGQPGETQYF
v_call: TRBV12-3/TRBV12-4
j_call: TRBJ2-5

cdr3_aa: CATSDWLAGAGSNEQFF
v_call: TRBV24-1
j_call: TRBJ2-1

cdr3_aa: CASSQDMATQETQYF
v_call: TRBV4-2
j_call: TRBJ2-5

cdr3_aa: CASRHGQVAGANVLTF
v_call: TRBV19
j_call: TRBJ2-6

cdr3_aa: CASSLFSITETQYF
v_call: TRBV12-3/TRBV12-4
j_call: TRBJ2-5

cdr3_aa: CASSQIAGGNTGELFF
v_call: TRBV3-1
j_call: TRBJ2-2

cdr3_aa: CASSPGPGRSGANVLTF
v_call: TRBV7-2
j_call: TRBJ2-6

cdr3_aa: CASRRPGTGSGEQFF
v_call: TRBV6-2/TRBV6-3
j_call: TRBJ2-1

cdr3_aa: CSAKTTGGFQPQHF
v_call: TRBV20-1
j_call: TRBJ1-5

cdr3_aa: CASSRDRAYEQYF
v_call: TRBV7-2
j_call: TRBJ2-7

cdr3_aa: CASSRTSGGTGLETQYF
v_call: TRBV7-2
j_call: TRBJ2-5

cdr3_aa: CASSQGSSGIPETQYF
v_call: TRBV14
j_call: TRBJ2-5

cdr3_aa: CASSYSSGTGVSPLHF
v_call: TRBV6-2/TRBV6-3
j_call: TRBJ1-6

cdr3_aa: CASSLESSRASNEQFF
v_call: TRBV7-6
j_call: TRBJ2-1

cdr3_aa: CASSWTASTDTQYF
v_call: TRBV11-2
j_call: TRBJ2-3

cdr3_aa: CASSLWGSSSTDTQYF
v_call: TRBV11-2
j_call: TRBJ2-3